This TCR beta chain derives from a study of T-cell memory formation after mild COVID-19. TCRdb passed the 5' RACE reads through MiXCR, listing each CDR3 protein once. The repertoire holds 450,000 to 650,000 distinct CDR3 sequences, around 20% seen once, with under 15% in the top ten. V gave up 1 base and J gave up 4 bases, with 7 bases separating them. The CDR3 is 13 residues long. The germline gives CDR1 MGHRA, CDR2 YSYEKL. This clonotype was seen many times. This sequence originates from an adult woman who had mild COVID-19 (a few samples of this study predate the infection). Cell type and time point are not known. Sequencing was performed on PBMCs or a T cell subset sorted from them (not recorded which). This chain joins TRBV4-1 and TRBJ2-5, with D hard to call. Here the CDR3 DNA reads TGCGCCAGCAGCCAAGGACTGCTAGAGACCCAGTACTTC. Residues: CASSQGLLETQYF.